The clone carrying this T cell receptor beta chain was seen once. Sequenced by immunoSEQ multiplex PCR; TCRdb stores in-frame clones only, minus some. The sample consists of about 49,000 clones, 85% to 95% of them appearing once. The source of the sample is a study of T cell changes during pregnancy in multiple sclerosis. The V gene's germline CDR1 is SGDLS and CDR2 YYNGEE. Trimming shortened V by 2 bases and J by 12 bases, and 30 bases separated the two germline ends. The length of the CDR3 is 17 residues. J is TRBJ2-7 and V is TRBV9; D possibly corresponds to TRBD2 (6 bases). The sequence was obtained from a female donor in good health, enrolled as a control in a pregnancy study. The specimen comprised CD4+ T cells from peripheral blood mononuclear cells, sampled in the second trimester of pregnancy. The CDR3 bases are TGTGCCAGCAGCGTCCTCCAGGTGGATCAGGGAGGTTGGGTAGTGTACTTC. It encodes CASSVLQVDQGGWVVYF. Based on the CDR3 plus reference TRBV9 and TRBJ2-7, the full variable domain is DSGVTQTPKHLITATGQRVTLRCSPRSGDLSVYWYQQSLDQGLQFLIQYYNGEERAKGNILERFSAQQFPDLHSELNLSSLELGDSALYFCASSVLQVDQGGWVVYFGPGTRLTVT.